These 8 T cell receptor beta chains were all obtained from the same sample, sequenced in a study of blood T cell repertoires in COVID-19. Sequenced by immunoSEQ multiplex PCR; TCRdb stores in-frame clones only, minus some. The sample consists of about 240,000 clones, 80% to 90% of them appearing once. The sequenced material came from PBMCs or T cells enriched from blood (not recorded which). These receptors all stem from a woman aged 25 to 39 who had recovered from COVID-19.

This sequence joins TRBV30 and TRBJ1-1; TRBD1 agrees at 7 bases. This CDR3 comprises 12 residues. CDR1 GTSNPN and CDR2 SVGIG come from the germline V gene (reference sequence). With 4 bases clipped from V and 10 bases from J, the junction kept 9 bases outside the gene matches. CDR3 amino acids: CAWNLWGQLAFF. In DNA form, the CDR3 reads TGTGCCTGGAACCTCTGGGGACAGCTAGCTTTCTTT. Combining the CDR3 with reference TRBV30 and TRBJ1-1 gives the whole variable domain SQTIHQWPATLVQPVGSPLSLECTVEGTSNPNLYWYRQAAGRGLQLLFYSVGIGQISSEVPQNLSASRPQDRQFILSSKKLLLSDSGFYLCAWNLWGQLAFFGQGTRLTVV.

CDR3 DNA: TGTGCCAGCAGCCAAGGGCTAGCGGGAGCCCCGGGAGAAGGTGAGCAGTTCTTC. Amino acid sequence: CASSQGLAGAPGEGEQFF. This rearrangement joins TRBV3-1 (or the pseudogene TRBV3-2) to TRBJ2-1; 10 bases fit TRBD2. V lost 1 base and J lost 9; bases outside the gene matches: 15. CDR1 and CDR2 from the germline V gene are LGHDT and YNNKEL (reference sequence). The CDR3 runs to 18 residues.

This clone was counted only a few times. The chain recombines TRBV19 with TRBJ1-1, with D unresolved. CDR1 LNHDA and CDR2 SQIVND come from the germline V gene (reference sequence). V was shortened by 4 bases and J by 3 bases, with 15 bases between the two germline ends. CDR3 size: 15 residues. CDR3 nucleotide sequence: TGTGCCAGTAGTAACATGCCGGGATTTCACACTGAAGCTTTCTTT. This translates into CASSNMPGFHTEAFF.

The chain employs TRBV6-4 and TRBJ2-1; TRBD2 agrees at 12 bases. The CDR3 contains 15 residues. The V segment lost 6 bases and the J segment 8 bases; nucleotides outside the gene matches: 8. Per the germline V gene, CDR1 is MRHNA and CDR2 is SNTAGT. The CDR3 spells CASSLTSGSTDEQFF. DNA for the CDR3: TGTGCCAGCAGCCTGACTAGCGGGAGTACCGATGAGCAGTTCTTC.

For the CDR3, the DNA is TGTGCCAGCAACCCTAGCACGGGAGGGTACCCCTACGAGCAGTACTTC. Its translation: CASNPSTGGYPYEQYF. The V gene is TRBV27, the J gene TRBJ2-7; 8 bases agree with TRBD2. The CDR3 totals 16 residues. Germline trimming cut 7 bases from V and 2 bases from J; bases unmatched to any gene: 13. Germline V gene sequence: CDR1 MNHEY, CDR2 SMNVEV (reference sequence).

The chain links TRBV18 to TRBJ1-2; D unclear. The V end was cut by 5 bases, the J end by 0 bases, with 16 bases between. Germline-derived CDR1 and CDR2 are KGHSH and LQKENI. The CDR3 loop spans 16 amino acids. The chain's CDR3 is CASSGLFGMSNYGYTF. The CDR3 DNA reads as TGTGCCAGCTCAGGTTTATTTGGCATGTCTAACTATGGCTACACCTTC.

The rearrangement uses TRBV25-1 and TRBJ1-2; D ambiguous. Germline V lookup: CDR1 MGHDK, CDR2 SYGVNS. CDR3 length equals 15 residues. Trimming shortened V by 1 base and J by 0 bases, and 9 bases separated the two germline ends. Written as DNA, the CDR3 is TGTGCCAGCAGTGAATCGCGGGCCCCTAACTATGGCTACACCTTC. Its protein product is CASSESRAPNYGYTF.

J is TRBJ1-1 and V is TRBV7-9, with D unresolved. CDR1 is SEHNR, CDR2 FQNEAQ, per germline (reference sequence). V lost 7 bases and J lost 1, with 10 bases in between. This CDR3 is 13 amino acids long. The DNA for the CDR3 is TGTGCCAGCACCGCCGTGAGGAACACTGAAGCTTTCTTT. Translating it yields CASTAVRNTEAFF.